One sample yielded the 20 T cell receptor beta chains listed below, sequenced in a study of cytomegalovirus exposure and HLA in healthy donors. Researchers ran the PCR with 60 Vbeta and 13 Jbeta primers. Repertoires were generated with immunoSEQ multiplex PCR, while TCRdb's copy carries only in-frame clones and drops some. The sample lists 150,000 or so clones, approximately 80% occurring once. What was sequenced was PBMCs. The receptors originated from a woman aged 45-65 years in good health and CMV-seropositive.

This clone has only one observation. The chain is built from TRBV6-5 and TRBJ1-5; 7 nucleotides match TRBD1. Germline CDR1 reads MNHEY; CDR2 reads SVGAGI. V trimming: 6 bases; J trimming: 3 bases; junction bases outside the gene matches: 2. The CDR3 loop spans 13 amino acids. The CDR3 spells CASRDRNNQPQHF. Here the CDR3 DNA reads TGTGCCAGCAGGGACAGGAACAATCAGCCCCAGCATTTT.

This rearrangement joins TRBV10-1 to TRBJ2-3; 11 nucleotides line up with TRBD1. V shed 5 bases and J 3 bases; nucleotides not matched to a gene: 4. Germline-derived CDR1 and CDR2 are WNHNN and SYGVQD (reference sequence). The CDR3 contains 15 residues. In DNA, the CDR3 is TGCGCCAGCAGTAATGGGACAGGGGGTACAGATACGCAGTATTTT. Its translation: CASSNGTGGTDTQYF.

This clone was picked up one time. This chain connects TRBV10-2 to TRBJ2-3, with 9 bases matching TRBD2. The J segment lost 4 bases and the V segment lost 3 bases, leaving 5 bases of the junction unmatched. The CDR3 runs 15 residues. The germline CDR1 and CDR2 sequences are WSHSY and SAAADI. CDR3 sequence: CASSDIAGVADTQYF. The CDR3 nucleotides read TGCGCCAGCAGTGACATAGCGGGGGTCGCAGATACGCAGTATTTT.

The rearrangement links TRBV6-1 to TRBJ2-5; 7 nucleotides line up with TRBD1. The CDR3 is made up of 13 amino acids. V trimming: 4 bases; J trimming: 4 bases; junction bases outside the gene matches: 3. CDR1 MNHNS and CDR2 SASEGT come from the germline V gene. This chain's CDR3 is CASSGGQPETQYF. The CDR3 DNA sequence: TGTGCCAGCAGTGGGGGACAGCCAGAGACCCAGTACTTC.

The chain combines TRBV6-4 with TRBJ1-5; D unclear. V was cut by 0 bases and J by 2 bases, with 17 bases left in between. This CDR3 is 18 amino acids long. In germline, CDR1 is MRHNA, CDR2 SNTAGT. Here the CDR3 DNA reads TGTGCCAGCAGTGACTCGTCTCCGGAGCGGTGCGGCAATCAGCCCCAGCATTTT. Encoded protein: CASSDSSPERCGNQPQHF.

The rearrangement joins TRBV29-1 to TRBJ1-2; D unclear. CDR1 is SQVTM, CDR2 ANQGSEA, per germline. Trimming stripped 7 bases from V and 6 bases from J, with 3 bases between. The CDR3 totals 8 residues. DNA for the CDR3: TGCAGCGCCGATGGCTACACCTTC. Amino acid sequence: CSADGYTF.

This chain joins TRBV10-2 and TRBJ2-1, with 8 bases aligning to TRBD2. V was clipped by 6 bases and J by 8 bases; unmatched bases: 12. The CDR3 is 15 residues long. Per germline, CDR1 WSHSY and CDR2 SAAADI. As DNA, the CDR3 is TGCGCCAGCAGCTTCAGCGGGGGAGGAGTCGATGAGCAGTTCTTC. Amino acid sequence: CASSFSGGGVDEQFF.

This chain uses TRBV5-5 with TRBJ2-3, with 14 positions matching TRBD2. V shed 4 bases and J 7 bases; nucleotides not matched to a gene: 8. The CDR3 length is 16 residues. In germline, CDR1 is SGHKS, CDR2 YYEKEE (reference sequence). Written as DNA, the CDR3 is TGTGCCAGCAGCCCAGGACTAGCGGGGGGTACAAATACGCAGTATTTT. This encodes CASSPGLAGGTNTQYF.

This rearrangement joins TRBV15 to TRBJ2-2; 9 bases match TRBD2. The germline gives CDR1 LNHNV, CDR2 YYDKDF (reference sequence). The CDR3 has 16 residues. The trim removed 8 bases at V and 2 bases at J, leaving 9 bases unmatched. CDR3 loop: CATGSLAGPNTGELFF. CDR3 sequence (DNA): TGTGCCACCGGATCCCTAGCGGGGCCTAACACCGGGGAGCTGTTTTTT.

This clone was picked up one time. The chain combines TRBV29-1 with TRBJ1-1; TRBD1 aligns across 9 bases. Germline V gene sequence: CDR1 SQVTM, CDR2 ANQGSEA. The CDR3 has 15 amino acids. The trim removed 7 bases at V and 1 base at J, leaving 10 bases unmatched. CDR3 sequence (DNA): TGCAGCGCCACGGGACAGGGATTCGGGAACACTGAAGCTTTCTTT. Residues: CSATGQGFGNTEAFF. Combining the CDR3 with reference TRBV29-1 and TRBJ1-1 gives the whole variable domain SAVISQKPSRDICQRGTSLTIQCQVDSQVTMMFWYRQQPGQSLTLIATANQGSEATYESGFVIDKFPISRPNLTFSTLTVSNMSPEDSSIYLCSATGQGFGNTEAFFGQGTRLTVV.

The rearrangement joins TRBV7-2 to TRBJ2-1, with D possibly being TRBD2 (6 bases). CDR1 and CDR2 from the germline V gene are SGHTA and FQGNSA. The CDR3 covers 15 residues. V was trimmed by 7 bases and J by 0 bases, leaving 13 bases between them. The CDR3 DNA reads TGTGCCAGCAAAATTCGGCGGGACTCCTACAATGAGCAGTTCTTC. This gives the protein CASKIRRDSYNEQFF.

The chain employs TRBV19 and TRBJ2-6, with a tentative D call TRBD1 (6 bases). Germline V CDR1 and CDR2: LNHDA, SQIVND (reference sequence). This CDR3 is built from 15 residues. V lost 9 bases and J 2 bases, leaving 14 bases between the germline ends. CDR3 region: CASAPGAAGANVLTF. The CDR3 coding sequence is TGTGCCAGCGCCCCAGGGGCCGCTGGGGCCAACGTCCTGACTTTC.

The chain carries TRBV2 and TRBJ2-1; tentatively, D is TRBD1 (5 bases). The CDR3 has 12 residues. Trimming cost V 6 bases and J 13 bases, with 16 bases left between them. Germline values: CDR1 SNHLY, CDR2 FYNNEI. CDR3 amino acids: CASRPSGAVQFF. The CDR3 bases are TGTGCCAGCAGGCCAAGTGGGGCCGTACAGTTCTTC.

The CDR3 coding sequence is TGTGCCCCCCAAAGGCCGGGGTTTTACTACGAGCAGTACTTC. Protein: CAPQRPGFYYEQYF. This chain links TRBV21-1 with TRBJ2-7; the D call of TRBD2 is as the table states it, not checked on the DNA. TRBV21-1 is reported as a pseudogene. The CDR3 runs 14 residues.

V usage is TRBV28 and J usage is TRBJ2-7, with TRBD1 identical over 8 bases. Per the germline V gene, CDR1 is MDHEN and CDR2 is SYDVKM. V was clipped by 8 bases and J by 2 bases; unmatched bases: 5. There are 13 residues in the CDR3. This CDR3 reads CASGDRYPYEQYF. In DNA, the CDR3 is TGTGCCAGCGGGGACAGGTACCCCTACGAGCAGTACTTC.

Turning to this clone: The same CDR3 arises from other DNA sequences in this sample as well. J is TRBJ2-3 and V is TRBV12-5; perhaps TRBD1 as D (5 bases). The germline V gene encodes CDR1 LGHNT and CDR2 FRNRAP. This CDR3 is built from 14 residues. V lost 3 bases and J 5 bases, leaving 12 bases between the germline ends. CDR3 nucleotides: TGTGCTAGTGGTTTAGAAGGGGTTAGAGATACGCAGTATTTT. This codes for CASGLEGVRDTQYF.

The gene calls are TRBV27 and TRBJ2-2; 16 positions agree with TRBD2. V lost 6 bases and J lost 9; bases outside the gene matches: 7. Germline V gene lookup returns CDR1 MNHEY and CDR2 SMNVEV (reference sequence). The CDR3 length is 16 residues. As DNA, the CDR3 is TGTGCCAGCAGCTTAGGGACTAGCGGGGGGGCCCGGGAGCTGTTTTTT. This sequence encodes CASSLGTSGGARELFF.

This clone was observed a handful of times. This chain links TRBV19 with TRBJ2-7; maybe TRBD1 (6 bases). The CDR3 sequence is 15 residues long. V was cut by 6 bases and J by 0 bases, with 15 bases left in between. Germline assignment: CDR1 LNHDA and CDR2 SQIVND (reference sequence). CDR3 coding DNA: TGTGCCAGTAGCAAATCCCAGGGGCCCTCCTACGAGCAGTACTTC. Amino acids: CASSKSQGPSYEQYF.

CDR3 residues: CASNRGGTTGELFF. The CDR3 DNA reads as TGTGCCAGTAACAGGGGAGGAACGACCGGGGAGCTGTTTTTT. The chain recombines TRBV19 with TRBJ2-2; possibly TRBD1 for D (7 bases). The germline V and J ends were trimmed by 7 bases and 5 bases, with 14 bases remaining between them. The germline CDR1 and CDR2 sequences are LNHDA and SQIVND (reference sequence). The CDR3 is made up of 14 amino acids.

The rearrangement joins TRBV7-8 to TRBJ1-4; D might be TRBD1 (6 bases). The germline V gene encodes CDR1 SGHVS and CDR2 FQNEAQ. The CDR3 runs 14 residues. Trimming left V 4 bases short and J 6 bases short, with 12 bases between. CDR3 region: CASSSDSGHEKLFF. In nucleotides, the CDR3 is TGTGCCAGCAGCTCGGACAGTGGGCATGAAAAACTGTTTTTT.